The 32 T cell receptor beta chains listed next were all sequenced from one sample in a study of early stage breast cancer tumors. TCRdb's table, derived via immunoSEQ multiplex PCR, lists solely in-frame clones and lacks some. The data show fewer than 50,000 clones, around 69% seen once. Sequencing was carried out using blood. Source of these receptors: a person between 45 and 65 years old with breast cancer.

This sequence joins TRBV27 and TRBJ2-3; 10 nucleotides align to TRBD2. Germline loops: CDR1 MNHEY, CDR2 SMNVEV (reference sequence). With V trimmed by 2 bases and J by 5 bases, 7 bases remained unmatched. CDR3 length equals 16 residues. The CDR3 DNA reads as TGTGCCAGCAGTTTAGGGGAGCGGGGGGGCCGAGATACGCAGTATTTT. Its protein is CASSLGERGGRDTQYF.

The V gene is TRBV21-1, the J gene TRBJ2-7; no DNA check was done on the table's D call, TRBD2. TRBV21-1 has pseudogene status. This CDR3 comprises 18 residues. The CDR3 region is CASSKAYRSGRSSYEQYF. The CDR3 nucleotides read TGTGCCAGCAGCAAAGCGTATCGGAGCGGGAGGTCCTCCTACGAGCAGTACTTC.

This clone has more than one count but fewer than ten. A junction boundary mismatches the germline segment, possibly from a read error. The rearrangement links TRBV7-7 to TRBJ1-1; 10 nucleotides align to TRBD1. CDR1 is SSHAT, CDR2 FNYEAQ, per germline (reference sequence). CDR3 size: 15 residues. The CDR3 sequence: CASSPGQGMNTEAFF. CDR3 bases: TGTGCTAGCAGCCCGGGACAGGGGATGAACACTGAAGCTTTCTTT.

J is TRBJ2-7 and V is TRBV9; 10 nucleotides agree with TRBD2. The CDR3 extends over 15 amino acids. Germline V lookup: CDR1 SGDLS, CDR2 YYNGEE. V lost 5 bases to trimming and J lost 3 bases; unmatched junction nucleotides: 8. CDR3 nucleotide sequence: TGTGCCAGCAGTCCGGTACTAGCGGGAAACTACGAGCAGTACTTC. This codes for CASSPVLAGNYEQYF. The complete variable domain, with remaining parts taken from reference TRBV9 and TRBJ2-7, reads DSGVTQTPKHLITATGQRVTLRCSPRSGDLSVYWYQQSLDQGLQFLIQYYNGEERAKGNILERFSAQQFPDLHSELNLSSLELGDSALYFCASSPVLAGNYEQYFGPGTRLTVT.

The rearrangement joins TRBV7-8 to TRBJ2-2; D is perhaps TRBD1 (6 bases). The germline V gene has CDR1 SGHVS and CDR2 FQNEAQ. The ends were cut back, 2 bases at V and 5 bases at J, with 12 bases in the middle. The CDR3 runs to 15 residues. The CDR3 DNA is TGTGCCAGCAGCTTAACTGGGGGCGAGACCGGGGAGCTGTTTTTT. Translated, it gives CASSLTGGETGELFF.

The V and J genes are TRBV5-4 and TRBJ2-5; 10 nucleotides match TRBD2. In germline, CDR1 is SGHNT, CDR2 YYREEE (reference sequence). With 2 bases clipped from V and 4 bases from J, the junction kept 8 bases outside the gene matches. The CDR3 consists of 16 residues. The CDR3 DNA follows: TGTGCCAGCAGCTTCCTAGCGGGGGTAGGGGGAGAGACCCAGTACTTC. Its protein product is CASSFLAGVGGETQYF.

In this sample, this clone turned up a few times. The chain couples TRBV10-2 to TRBJ1-1; no definite D call. Germline values: CDR1 WSHSY, CDR2 SAAADI. Trimming took 3 bases from V and 1 from J, leaving 15 bases between them. The CDR3 is 16 amino acids. CDR3 amino acids: CASSDPTDMENTEAFF. In DNA form, the CDR3 reads TGCGCCAGCAGTGATCCCACCGACATGGAGAACACTGAAGCTTTCTTT.

The chain uses TRBV5-6 and TRBJ2-2; the match to TRBD2 covers 15 bases. CDR1 SGHDT and CDR2 YYEEEE come from the germline V gene. Germline trimming cut 4 bases from V and 7 bases from J; bases unmatched to any gene: 11. The CDR3 length is 18 residues. Here the CDR3 DNA reads TGTGCCAGCAGCGCTCGGACTAGCGGGAGGGGCCGAGGCGGGGAGCTGTTTTTT. Protein product: CASSARTSGRGRGGELFF.

The rearrangement joins TRBV4-3 to TRBJ2-5; 9 bases match TRBD2. Trimming removed 0 bases from V and 5 bases from J; junction bases left unmatched: 7. Looked up from germline, CDR1 is LGHNA and CDR2 is YSLEER. CDR3 length: 16 amino acids. This CDR3 is CASSQEGAGGLETQYF. The DNA of the CDR3 is TGCGCCAGCAGCCAAGAGGGAGCGGGGGGCCTGGAGACCCAGTACTTC.

The rearrangement joins TRBV2 to TRBJ2-7; no clear D gene. Germline V gives CDR1 SNHLY, CDR2 FYNNEI. The germline V and J ends were trimmed by 7 bases and 3 bases, with 10 bases remaining between them. CDR3 length: 12 residues. The CDR3 region has the DNA TGTGCCAGCACCGCCCTCGGCTACGAGCAGTACTTC. Translation: CASTALGYEQYF.

V gene TRBV7-2 combines with J gene TRBJ1-1, with 9 nucleotides matching TRBD1. J lost 2 bases, V lost 2 bases, and 0 bases had no gene match. This CDR3 has 14 amino acids. Germline lookup yields CDR1 SGHTA and CDR2 FQGNSA. The CDR3: CASSLTGGNTEAFF. As DNA, the CDR3 is TGTGCCAGCAGCTTAACAGGGGGCAACACTGAAGCTTTCTTT. The full variable domain, its missing parts supplied by reference TRBV7-2 and TRBJ1-1, is GAGVSQSPSNKVTEKGKDVELRCDPISGHTALYWYRQSLGQGLEFLIYFQGNSAPDKSGLPSDRFSAERTGGSVSTLTIQRTQQEDSAVYLCASSLTGGNTEAFFGQGTRLTVV.

V usage is TRBV29-1 and J usage is TRBJ1-2; possible D gene TRBD1, 5 bases. This CDR3 spans 11 amino acids. Trimming cost V 4 bases and J 8 bases, with 11 bases left between them. CDR1 and CDR2 (germline): SQVTM, ANQGSEA. The DNA for the CDR3 is TGCAGCGTTGCTCAGGGTGAGGGCTACACCTTC. Translated: CSVAQGEGYTF.

V and J are TRBV29-1 and TRBJ1-2; D remains ambiguous. V dropped 4 bases and J dropped 8 bases, with 17 bases sitting between them. The CDR3 contains 13 residues. Germline assignment: CDR1 SQVTM and CDR2 ANQGSEA. The CDR3 sequence: CSVGGGKERGYTF. The CDR3 region has the DNA TGCAGCGTTGGCGGCGGAAAAGAACGGGGCTACACCTTC.

The chain recombines TRBV12-5 with TRBJ2-5; 13 nucleotides agree with TRBD2. The CDR3 runs to 14 residues. The germline V gene encodes CDR1 LGHNT and CDR2 FRNRAP. V lost 6 bases and J lost 4; bases outside the gene matches: 2. The CDR3 region is CASGLAGGPETQYF. Here the CDR3 DNA reads TGTGCTAGTGGACTAGCGGGAGGGCCAGAGACCCAGTACTTC.

This clone was detected once. This chain connects TRBV11-2 to TRBJ2-5; 7 positions agree with TRBD2. With 1 base clipped from V and 2 bases from J, the junction kept 4 bases outside the gene matches. CDR1 and CDR2 (germline): SGHAT, FQNNGV. The length of the CDR3 is 15 residues. The CDR3 reads CASSLGGSGQETQYF. The CDR3 DNA reads TGTGCCAGCAGCTTAGGCGGGAGTGGGCAAGAGACCCAGTACTTC.

The chain couples TRBV19 to TRBJ2-7, with 11 positions matching TRBD2. The V gene end was trimmed by 5 bases and the J gene end by 6 bases; junction bases not matched to a gene: 9. This CDR3 spans 15 amino acids. Germline V lookup: CDR1 LNHDA, CDR2 SQIVND (reference sequence). This chain's CDR3 is CASSELAGENGEQYF. The CDR3 nucleotides read TGTGCCAGTAGTGAACTAGCGGGAGAAAACGGCGAGCAGTACTTC.

V and J are TRBV28 and TRBJ2-5, with 8 bases lining up with TRBD1. CDR1 MDHEN and CDR2 SYDVKM come from the germline V gene. V lost 6 bases, J lost 4 bases, and 7 bases stayed unmatched. This CDR3 is built from 14 residues. The CDR3 sequence is CASSHGQGGETQYF. CDR3 sequence (DNA): TGTGCCAGCAGCCACGGACAGGGAGGAGAGACCCAGTACTTC.

CDR3 protein: CASSPGLAYQETQYF. As DNA, the CDR3 is TGTGCCAGCAGCCCGGGACTAGCGTACCAAGAGACCCAGTACTTC. This sequence joins TRBV9 and TRBJ2-5; 10 bases agree with TRBD2. Per germline, CDR1 SGDLS and CDR2 YYNGEE. Trimming cost V 4 bases and J 0 bases; bases outside gene matches: 3. CDR3 size: 15 residues.

The V gene is TRBV11-3, the J gene TRBJ2-7, with TRBD1 identical over 7 bases. V was pared by 1 base and J by 2 bases, with 5 bases of the junction left unmatched. Germline CDR1 SGHNT, CDR2 YENEEA. This CDR3 has 15 residues. This chain's CDR3 is CASSLGTGSTYEQYV. For the CDR3, the DNA is TGTGCCAGCAGCTTAGGGACAGGCTCTACCTACGAGCAGTACGTC.

The chain joins TRBV6-6 to TRBJ2-2, with D perhaps TRBD2 (6 bases). Germline V CDR1 and CDR2: MNHNY, SVGAGI (reference sequence). Trimming took off 2 bases at V and 8 bases at J, with 15 bases between the two ends. The CDR3 has 15 amino acids. CDR3 DNA sequence: TGTGCCAGCAGTTACGAGTTAGCGGTTAGAGGGGAGCTGTTTTTT. This translates into CASSYELAVRGELFF.

This rearrangement joins TRBV29-1 to TRBJ2-7; TRBD1 matches at 8 bases. Germline CDR1 is SQVTM and CDR2 is ANQGSEA. Trimming cost V 4 bases and J 1 base; bases outside gene matches: 6. The CDR3 consists of 14 residues. The CDR3 DNA reads TGCAGCGTTGTCTGGACAGGGAGTTCCTACGAGCAGTACTTC. This codes for CSVVWTGSSYEQYF.

The V and J genes are TRBV6-5 and TRBJ2-5; D is unclear. The germline V gene has CDR1 MNHEY and CDR2 SVGAGI. The CDR3 is 13 amino acids. V shed 0 bases and J shed 5 bases, with 7 bases lying between them. CDR3 DNA: TGTGCCAGCAGTTACTCGATTACTGAGACCCAGTACTTC. It encodes CASSYSITETQYF.

The rearrangement links TRBV19 to TRBJ1-6, with no clear D. Germline assignment: CDR1 LNHDA and CDR2 SQIVND (reference sequence). V shed 3 bases and J shed 7 bases, with 7 bases lying between them. The CDR3 sequence is 13 residues long. CDR3 coding DNA: TGTGCCAGTAGTATCGTGCAGAATTCACCCCTCCACTTT. Translated, it gives CASSIVQNSPLHF.

V and J are TRBV5-1 and TRBJ2-2; possible D gene TRBD1, 5 bases. Looked up from germline, CDR1 is SGHRS and CDR2 is YFSETQ. Trimming left V 1 base short and J 4 bases short, with 11 bases between. This CDR3 has 15 residues. This chain's CDR3 is CASSLLQDTTGELFF. The CDR3 DNA follows: TGCGCCAGCAGCTTGCTGCAGGACACCACCGGGGAGCTGTTTTTT.

This clone came up a few times. The chain carries TRBV13 and TRBJ1-4; D gene ambiguous. In germline, CDR1 is PRHDT, CDR2 FYEKMQ (reference sequence). V was pared by 2 bases and J by 8 bases, with 9 bases between. The CDR3 spans 13 residues. For the CDR3, the DNA is TGTGCCAGCAGCTTAAGAGGAGGCGAAAAACTGTTTTTT. This sequence encodes CASSLRGGEKLFF.

The chain links TRBV9 to TRBJ2-1; D is perhaps TRBD2 (5 bases). The CDR3 covers 15 residues. Trimming removed 4 bases from V and 2 bases from J, with 13 bases in between. CDR1 SGDLS and CDR2 YYNGEE come from the germline V gene. The CDR3 reads CASSFSVGTYNEQFF. The CDR3 nucleotides read TGTGCCAGCAGCTTTAGCGTGGGGACCTACAATGAGCAGTTCTTC. The entire variable domain, with the rest obtained from reference TRBV9 and TRBJ2-1, is as follows: DSGVTQTPKHLITATGQRVTLRCSPRSGDLSVYWYQQSLDQGLQFLIQYYNGEERAKGNILERFSAQQFPDLHSELNLSSLELGDSALYFCASSFSVGTYNEQFFGPGTRLTVL.

The chain has TRBV5-1 and TRBJ2-1; no clear D. Germline values: CDR1 SGHRS, CDR2 YFSETQ. Trimming shortened V by 0 bases and J by 5 bases, and 6 bases separated the two germline ends. This CDR3 comprises 13 residues. The CDR3 reads CASSLARDNEQFF. CDR3 bases: TGCGCCAGCAGCTTGGCCCGGGACAATGAGCAGTTCTTC. The complete variable domain, with remaining parts taken from reference TRBV5-1 and TRBJ2-1, reads KAGVTQTPRYLIKTRGQQVTLSCSPISGHRSVSWYQQTPGQGLQFLFEYFSETQRNKGNFPGRFSGRQFSNSRSEMNVSTLELGDSALYLCASSLARDNEQFFGPGTRLTVL.

The V gene is TRBV6-6, the J gene TRBJ1-2, with 8 bases identical to TRBD1. This CDR3 is 13 amino acids long. In germline, CDR1 is MNHNY, CDR2 SVGAGI (reference sequence). Germline trimming cut 2 bases from V and 11 bases from J; bases unmatched to any gene: 7. The CDR3 bases are TGTGCCAGCAGTTACGGGACAGGACGCCCGTACACCTTC. Its protein product is CASSYGTGRPYTF.

The rearrangement uses TRBV5-4 and TRBJ1-4; TRBD1 is a possible D gene (6 bases). The germline V and J ends were trimmed by 2 bases and 8 bases, with 10 bases remaining between them. CDR3 size: 13 residues. Germline V gene data show CDR1 as SGHNT and CDR2 as YYREEE (reference sequence). DNA of the CDR3: TGTGCCAGCAGCTTCCCAGGGGAAGAAAAACTGTTTTTT. It encodes CASSFPGEEKLFF. Variable domain in full (rest from reference TRBV5-4 and TRBJ1-4): ETGVTQSPTHLIKTRGQQVTLRCSSQSGHNTVSWYQQALGQGPQFIFQYYREEENGRGNFPPRFSGLQFPNYSSELNVNALELDDSALYLCASSFPGEEKLFFGSGTQLSVL.

This clone was detected a few times. The rearrangement uses TRBV7-2 and TRBJ2-2; D is unresolved. This CDR3 is 15 amino acids long. V dropped 2 bases and J dropped 2 bases, with 9 bases sitting between them. Germline CDR1 and CDR2: SGHTA and FQGNSA. CDR3 region: CASSLFTTNTGELFF. The CDR3, as DNA: TGTGCCAGCAGCTTATTCACTACAAACACCGGGGAGCTGTTTTTT. Full variable domain (outside the CDR3, taken from reference TRBV7-2 and TRBJ2-2): GAGVSQSPSNKVTEKGKDVELRCDPISGHTALYWYRQSLGQGLEFLIYFQGNSAPDKSGLPSDRFSAERTGGSVSTLTIQRTQQEDSAVYLCASSLFTTNTGELFFGEGSRLTVL.

The chain links TRBV5-1 to TRBJ2-2; D gene uncertain. V was pared by 2 bases and J by 4 bases, with 18 bases between. The germline V gene encodes CDR1 SGHRS and CDR2 YFSETQ. The CDR3 length is 17 residues. CDR3 bases: TGCGCCAGCAGCTTAGCCGGCGGTACGGGTGGCACCGGGGAGCTGTTTTTT. Its translation: CASSLAGGTGGTGELFF.

This chain joins TRBV4-2 and TRBJ2-3; D ambiguous. Germline V gene sequence: CDR1 LGHNA, CDR2 YNFKEQ. The V end lost 0 bases, the J end lost 0 bases, and 4 bases lay between the germline ends. This CDR3 is built from 14 residues. In nucleotides, the CDR3 is TGTGCCAGCAGCCAAGATGGCAGCACAGATACGCAGTATTTT. Translation gives CASSQDGSTDTQYF.